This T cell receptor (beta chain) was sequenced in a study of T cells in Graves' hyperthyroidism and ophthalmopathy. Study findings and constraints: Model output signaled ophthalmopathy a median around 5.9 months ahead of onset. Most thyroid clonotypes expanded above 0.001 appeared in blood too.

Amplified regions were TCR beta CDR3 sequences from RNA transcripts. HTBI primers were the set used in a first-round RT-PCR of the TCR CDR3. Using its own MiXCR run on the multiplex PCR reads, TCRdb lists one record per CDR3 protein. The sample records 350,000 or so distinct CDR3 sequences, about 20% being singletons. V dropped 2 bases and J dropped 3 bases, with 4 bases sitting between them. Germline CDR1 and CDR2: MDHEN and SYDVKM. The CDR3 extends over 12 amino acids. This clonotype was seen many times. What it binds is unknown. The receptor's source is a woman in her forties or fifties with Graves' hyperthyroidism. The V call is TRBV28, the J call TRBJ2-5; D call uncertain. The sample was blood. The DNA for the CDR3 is TGTGCCAGCAGTTTACGTAAAGAGACCCAGTACTTC. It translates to CASSLRKETQYF.